This T cell receptor beta chain was retrieved from a study of graft-versus-host responses after intestinal transplantation. Looking at the study overall: Transplants given to recipients were multivisceral, liver-intestinal, or isolated intestinal. Each recipient received anti-thymocyte globulin induction, then tacrolimus and steroids for approximately 3 years.

The study, taken as a whole, reports: The authors found GvH clones in recipient marrow, some appearing first in ileum or blood. Allografts of one patient group, those with graft-donor T cell macrochimerism, had high graft-versus-host to host-versus-graft clonal ratios.

The V end lost 1 base, the J end lost 4 bases, and 10 bases lay between the germline ends. The CDR3 extends over 14 amino acids. Germline CDR1 LNHDA, CDR2 SQIVND (reference sequence). Note on this clone: Antigen unknown.

Libraries were prepared by immunoSEQ multiplex PCR; TCRdb keeps only in-frame clonotypes and omits some of them. Seen here are 98,000 or so clones, more than 75% observed once, and the top ten hold over 0.7%. The J gene is TRBJ1-1, the V gene TRBV19; tentatively, D is TRBD1 (5 bases). The receptor was derived from a human donor who received an intestinal transplant. The sample in question was unstimulated CD4+ T cells sorted from spleen or lymph node cells, obtained before intestinal transplant. The CDR3 protein is CASSIVQGSTEAFF. The CDR3 region has the DNA TGTGCCAGTAGTATAGTCCAGGGAAGCACTGAAGCTTTCTTT. The whole variable domain, remainder taken from reference TRBV19 and TRBJ1-1, is DGGITQSPKYLFRKEGQNVTLSCEQNLNHDAMYWYRQDPGQGLRLIYYSQIVNDFQKGDIAEGYSVSREKKESFPLTVTSAQKNPTAFYLCASSIVQGSTEAFFGQGTRLTVV.